This T cell receptor beta chain stems from a study of T cell changes during pregnancy in multiple sclerosis. The CDR3 runs 14 residues. V dropped 6 bases and J dropped 4; count of bases not matched to a gene: 6. Germline CDR1 and CDR2: MNHEY and SVGAGI. Libraries were prepared by immunoSEQ multiplex PCR; TCRdb keeps only in-frame clonotypes and omits some of them. The sample records around 31,000 clones, over 75% being singletons. The sample consisted of CD8+ T cells from peripheral blood mononuclear cells, taken in the second trimester of pregnancy. The chain combines TRBV6-5 with TRBJ2-7, with 10 bases lining up with TRBD2. This TCR was sampled from a female donor with multiple sclerosis, enrolled in a pregnancy study. The CDR3 loop is CASRPGLAKYEQYF. Written as DNA, the CDR3 is TGTGCCAGCAGACCGGGACTAGCGAAGTACGAGCAGTACTTC.